The 26 T cell receptor beta chains below were found in one sample sequenced in a study of shared clonotypes between healthy human individuals. CD8 cells regarded as naive lacked CD45RO, were positively chosen for CCR7, and omitted terminally differentiated effector memory CD45RA+ cells. The protocol was immunoSEQ multiplex PCR, while the TCRdb copy is restricted to in-frame clones and leaves out a portion. The sample carries some 2,100,000 clones, about 92% recorded once. Sequences were obtained from naive CD8+ T cells from PBMCs. The receptors here all came from a man between 18 and 35 years old in good health. Some clones in this sample may be carry-over from other donors' samples.

This chain connects TRBV30 to TRBJ2-7; maybe TRBD1 (5 bases). The CDR3 is 13 residues long. The V end lost 1 base, the J end lost 3 bases, and 10 bases lay between the germline ends. Per the germline V gene, CDR1 is GTSNPN and CDR2 is SVGIG (reference sequence). The CDR3 DNA reads TGTGCCTGGAGTGACGACAGACACTACGAGCAGTACTTC. Amino acids: CAWSDDRHYEQYF.

The gene calls are TRBV28 and TRBJ1-1, with TRBD1 as a possible D gene (6 bases). Trimming cost V 2 bases and J 3 bases, with 13 bases left between them. The CDR3 has 15 amino acids. CDR1 is MDHEN and CDR2 is SYDVKM in the germline V gene. CDR3 residues: CASSLTGRGDTEAFF. The CDR3 DNA is TGTGCCAGCAGTTTAACAGGGCGCGGGGACACTGAAGCTTTCTTT.

V is TRBV5-6 and J is TRBJ2-1; perhaps TRBD2 as D (5 bases). The CDR3 is 11 amino acids. The germline CDR1 and CDR2 sequences are SGHDT and YYEEEE. Trimming removed 2 bases at V and 14 bases at J, with 11 bases between. The CDR3 loop is CASSFEGEEFF. CDR3 DNA: TGTGCCAGCAGCTTCGAGGGAGAGGAGTTCTTC.

J is TRBJ2-5 and V is TRBV28; D gene ambiguous. The CDR3 runs to 15 residues. V lost 5 bases and J lost 3, with 16 bases in between. Germline CDR1 reads MDHEN; CDR2 reads SYDVKM. The CDR3 bases are TGTGCCAGCAGTCCGCCCGCCACCGGAGAAGAGACCCAGTACTTC. Amino acids: CASSPPATGEETQYF.

V is TRBV5-1 and J is TRBJ2-7; D possibly corresponds to TRBD2 (5 bases). V dropped 5 bases and J dropped 0 bases, with 18 bases sitting between them. CDR3 length: 16 amino acids. Germline CDR1 reads SGHRS; CDR2 reads YFSETQ. In DNA form, the CDR3 reads TGCGCCAGCAGTTCCGAACCGGACTCCGCCTCCTACGAGCAGTACTTC. The encoded protein is CASSSEPDSASYEQYF.

The rearrangement joins TRBV7-9 to TRBJ2-1; D remains ambiguous. Deletions cut 5 bases from V and 0 bases from J, with 17 bases between. This CDR3 contains 17 residues. Germline values: CDR1 SEHNR, CDR2 FQNEAQ (reference sequence). CDR3 sequence: CASSNLVGWSSYNEQFF. CDR3 sequence (DNA): TGTGCCAGCAGCAACCTCGTGGGATGGAGCTCCTACAATGAGCAGTTCTTC.

The rearrangement links TRBV15 to TRBJ2-1; D not certain. Germline values: CDR1 LNHNV, CDR2 YYDKDF (reference sequence). V shed 4 bases and J shed 0 bases, with 10 bases lying between them. The CDR3 consists of 15 residues. CDR3 in DNA: TGTGCCACCAGCAAGGACGTTAGCTCCTACAATGAGCAGTTCTTC. Protein sequence: CATSKDVSSYNEQFF. Full variable domain (missing parts from reference TRBV15 and TRBJ2-1): DAMVIQNPRYQVTQFGKPVTLSCSQTLNHNVMYWYQQKSSQAPKLLFHYYDKDFNNEADTPDNFQSRRPNTSFCFLDIRSPGLGDTAMYLCATSKDVSSYNEQFFGPGTRLTVL.

This clone was seen a handful of times. This chain uses TRBV30 with TRBJ1-2; no clear D. V shed 7 bases and J shed 4 bases, with 10 bases lying between them. The CDR3 contains 11 residues. CDR1 and CDR2 from the germline V gene are GTSNPN and SVGIG (reference sequence). The CDR3 coding sequence is TGTGCCTCCCCCTTTCCCTATGGCTACACCTTC. Protein: CASPFPYGYTF.

The rearrangement links TRBV11-1 to TRBJ2-7; no clear D gene. The CDR3 extends over 12 amino acids. V lost 3 bases and J lost 3, with 6 bases in between. Germline V CDR1 and CDR2: SGHAT, FQDESV (reference sequence). The CDR3 DNA reads as TGTGCCAGCAGCTTCGGGTACTACGAGCAGTACTTC. As protein: CASSFGYYEQYF.

The rearrangement joins TRBV29-1 to TRBJ1-2; 8 bases match TRBD1. The CDR3 covers 18 residues. V shed 7 bases and J 0 bases; nucleotides not matched to a gene: 19. CDR1 is SQVTM, CDR2 ANQGSEA, per germline. DNA for the CDR3: TGCAGCGCCGAAATGAGAACGGCGACAGGGGAGGCTAACTATGGCTACACCTTC. Amino acid sequence: CSAEMRTATGEANYGYTF.

The J gene is TRBJ2-2, the V gene TRBV7-6; 8 bases map to TRBD2. Germline CDR1 reads SGHVS; CDR2 reads FNYEAQ. The junction had 11 bases not matched to a gene; V was cut back by 5 bases and J by 6 bases. The CDR3 runs to 16 residues. CDR3 amino acids: CASSPQVREVSGELFF. CDR3 nucleotide sequence: TGTGCCAGCAGCCCGCAGGTGCGGGAGGTATCCGGGGAGCTGTTTTTT. The full variable domain, completed using reference TRBV7-6 and TRBJ2-2, is GAGVSQSPRYKVTKRGQDVALRCDPISGHVSLYWYRQALGQGPEFLTYFNYEAQQDKSGLPNDRFSAERPEGSISTLTIQRTEQRDSAMYRCASSPQVREVSGELFFGEGSRLTVL.

This chain joins TRBV21-1 and TRBJ2-3. TRBV21-1 is an annotated pseudogene. The CDR3 runs to 13 residues. In DNA form, the CDR3 reads TGTGCCAGCAGCAAAGCCCCGTGGTTGACGCAGTATTTT. Its translation: CASSKAPWLTQYF.

This chain connects TRBV28 to TRBJ1-5; 8 bases agree with TRBD1. The V and J ends lost 5 bases and 5 bases, in that order; junction bases with no gene match: 11. CDR1 and CDR2 from the germline V gene are MDHEN and SYDVKM. The CDR3 length is 16 residues. CDR3 sequence reads: CASSVPLGTGHQPQHF. For the CDR3, the DNA is TGTGCCAGCAGTGTGCCCCTCGGGACAGGACATCAGCCCCAGCATTTT.

This clone was recorded only once. The V call is TRBV5-6, the J call TRBJ2-5; D ambiguous. This CDR3 has 14 amino acids. Trimming took off 2 bases at V and 2 bases at J, with 10 bases between the two ends. CDR1 is SGHDT, CDR2 YYEEEE, per germline. CDR3 loop: CASSFEQPQETQYF. CDR3 bases: TGTGCCAGCAGCTTCGAACAGCCGCAAGAGACCCAGTACTTC.

This clone appeared a single time. The chain employs TRBV25-1 and TRBJ1-2; a weak D match, TRBD1 (6 bases). The CDR3 consists of 12 residues. V lost 7 bases, J lost 8 bases, and 14 bases lay in between. Germline V gene sequence: CDR1 MGHDK, CDR2 SYGVNS. The CDR3 sequence: CASNTGWDGYTF. Here the CDR3 DNA reads TGTGCCAGCAACACAGGGTGGGACGGCTACACCTTC.

This chain joins TRBV27 and TRBJ2-1, with 8 bases lining up with TRBD2. From germline, CDR1 is MNHEY and CDR2 SMNVEV (reference sequence). CDR3 length equals 15 residues. V shed 8 bases, J shed 9 bases, and the junction held 15 bases outside the gene matches. The CDR3 reads CASQIPGGRSSEQFF. In DNA form, the CDR3 reads TGTGCCAGCCAAATTCCCGGCGGGAGGTCTAGTGAGCAGTTCTTC.

The rearrangement links TRBV5-6 to TRBJ2-7, with D hard to call. Germline V lookup: CDR1 SGHDT, CDR2 YYEEEE. The CDR3 totals 13 residues. The V end lost 1 base, the J end lost 5 bases, and 10 bases lay between the germline ends. The CDR3 sequence: CASSLRRLHEQYF. The CDR3 DNA reads as TGTGCCAGCAGCTTGCGCAGACTCCACGAGCAGTACTTC.

This chain connects TRBV28 to TRBJ1-5; D gene uncertain. Trimming stripped 5 bases from V and 2 bases from J, with 7 bases between. Germline V gives CDR1 MDHEN, CDR2 SYDVKM. The CDR3 totals 13 residues. CDR3 bases: TGTGCCAGCAGTCGTGTAGGCAATCAGCCCCAGCATTTT. Translating gives CASSRVGNQPQHF. Drawing the rest from reference TRBV28 and TRBJ1-5, the complete variable domain is DVKVTQSSRYLVKRTGEKVFLECVQDMDHENMFWYRQDPGLGLRLIYFSYDVKMKEKGDIPEGYSVSREKKERFSLILESASTNQTSMYLCASSRVGNQPQHFGDGTRLSIL.

This clone was seen just once. The chain joins TRBV9 to TRBJ2-2; possibly TRBD1 for D (6 bases). Germline lookup yields CDR1 SGDLS and CDR2 YYNGEE. CDR3 length: 15 residues. The V gene lost 4 bases and the J gene lost 5 bases, with 15 bases spanning the gap. CDR3 nucleotides: TGTGCCAGCAGCCCCCTCGGGACACCGACCGGGGAGCTGTTTTTT. It translates to CASSPLGTPTGELFF.

The J gene is TRBJ1-5, the V gene TRBV28; the D gene is possibly TRBD1 (6 bases). In germline, CDR1 is MDHEN, CDR2 SYDVKM. V lost 0 bases and J 0 bases, leaving 6 bases between the germline ends. This CDR3 is 15 amino acids long. The CDR3, as DNA: TGTGCCAGCAGTTTATGGGGGGCTAGCAATCAGCCCCAGCATTTT. Protein product: CASSLWGASNQPQHF.

The chain carries TRBV27 and TRBJ2-3, with D perhaps matching TRBD1 or TRBD2 (6 bases each). This CDR3 contains 17 residues. Germline-derived CDR1 and CDR2 are MNHEY and SMNVEV (reference sequence). V dropped 0 bases and J dropped 4 bases, with 17 bases sitting between them. The CDR3, as DNA: TGTGCCAGCAGTTTATCGGCAGGGATGAGGGGGGCAGATACGCAGTATTTT. Its protein is CASSLSAGMRGADTQYF.

The J gene is TRBJ2-7, the V gene TRBV28, with 9 bases lining up with TRBD1. Germline V lookup: CDR1 MDHEN, CDR2 SYDVKM. Trimming cost V 5 bases and J 6 bases; bases outside gene matches: 11. This CDR3 spans 15 amino acids. The CDR3 loop reads CASSEIGTGKGEQYF. The CDR3 DNA follows: TGTGCCAGCAGTGAGATCGGGACAGGGAAAGGCGAGCAGTACTTC.

The CDR3 loop reads CASSYGQGAFF. DNA of the CDR3: TGTGCCAGCAGCTATGGACAGGGGGCTTTCTTT. The chain combines TRBV6-6 with TRBJ1-1; the match to TRBD1 covers 9 bases. CDR1 and CDR2 from the germline V gene are MNHNY and SVGAGI (reference sequence). This CDR3 has 11 residues. V shed 6 bases and J 11 bases; nucleotides not matched to a gene: 4.

This clone was seen only once. The chain employs TRBV18 and TRBJ1-2, with TRBD1 identical over 11 bases. V lost 3 bases, J lost 4 bases, and 1 base stayed unmatched. The CDR3 is 14 amino acids. Germline V lookup: CDR1 KGHSH, CDR2 LQKENI. CDR3 sequence: CASSPGQGAYGYTF. In nucleotides, the CDR3 is TGTGCCAGCTCACCCGGACAGGGGGCCTATGGCTACACCTTC.

The J gene is TRBJ2-2, the V gene TRBV27; D remains ambiguous. The CDR3 runs 13 residues. Trimming removed 3 bases from V and 6 bases from J, with 8 bases in between. Per germline, CDR1 MNHEY and CDR2 SMNVEV (reference sequence). CDR3 nucleotides: TGTGCCAGCAGTTTCCTAGAGGCCGGGGAGCTGTTTTTT. Translating it yields CASSFLEAGELFF.

The rearrangement links TRBV7-9 to TRBJ2-1, with D perhaps matching TRBD1 or TRBD2 (6 bases each). The V end was cut by 5 bases, the J end by 5 bases, with 13 bases between. The CDR3 is 14 residues long. CDR1 and CDR2 from the germline V gene are SEHNR and FQNEAQ (reference sequence). The CDR3 DNA follows: TGTGCCAGCAGCGCCGGGGGCCTGCACAATGAGCAGTTCTTC. Protein sequence: CASSAGGLHNEQFF.